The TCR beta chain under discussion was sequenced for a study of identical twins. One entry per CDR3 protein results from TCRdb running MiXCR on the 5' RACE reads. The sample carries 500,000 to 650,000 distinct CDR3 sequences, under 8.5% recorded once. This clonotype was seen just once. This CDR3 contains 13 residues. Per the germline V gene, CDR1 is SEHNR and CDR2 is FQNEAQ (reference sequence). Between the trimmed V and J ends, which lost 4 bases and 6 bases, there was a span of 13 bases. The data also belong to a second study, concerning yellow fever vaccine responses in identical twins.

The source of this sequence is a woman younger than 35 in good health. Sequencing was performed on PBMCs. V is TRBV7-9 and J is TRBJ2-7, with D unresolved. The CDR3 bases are TGTGCCAGCAGCTCCGGGCAGGTATCCGAGCAGTACTTC. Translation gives CASSSGQVSEQYF.